Below, 18 T cell receptor beta chains from the same sample are listed, as sequenced in a study of identical twins. TCRdb re-called the 5' RACE reads with MiXCR, one entry per CDR3 protein. This table holds a few hundred thousand distinct CDR3 sequences, around a tenth found once. The sample was also reused in another study, on yellow fever vaccine responses in identical twins.

Material for sequencing was PBMCs. The receptors were sampled from a young woman in good health.

This clonotype was recorded a few times. The chain is built from TRBV7-2 and TRBJ2-7; 7 bases match TRBD2. This CDR3 has 14 amino acids. The germline gives CDR1 SGHTA, CDR2 FQGNSA. J gave up 4 bases and V 8 bases, and 11 bases lay outside the gene matches. This CDR3 reads CASLAAGAKYEQYF. CDR3 in DNA: TGTGCCAGCTTGGCCGCGGGAGCAAAGTACGAGCAGTACTTC.

This clonotype was detected only a few times. The chain combines TRBV4-1 with TRBJ1-2; tentative D call: TRBD1 (5 bases). CDR1 MGHRA and CDR2 YSYEKL come from the germline V gene. Trimming cost V 0 bases and J 8 bases, with 19 bases left between them. This CDR3 contains 16 residues. The CDR3 sequence: CASSQDRLGLTGGYTF. The CDR3 region has the DNA TGCGCCAGCAGCCAAGATCGTCTGGGACTTACGGGCGGCTACACCTTC.

This clonotype was counted many times. The rearrangement joins TRBV11-2 to TRBJ2-5; TRBD2 matches at 8 bases. Germline values: CDR1 SGHAT, CDR2 FQNNGV. Trimming removed 8 bases from V and 3 bases from J; junction bases left unmatched: 5. The CDR3 sequence is 13 residues long. This CDR3 is CASGAGGEETQYF. The CDR3, as DNA: TGTGCCAGCGGGGCGGGGGGCGAAGAGACCCAGTACTTC.

The chain joins TRBV30 to TRBJ2-7; 8 bases match TRBD1. Per the germline V gene, CDR1 is GTSNPN and CDR2 is SVGIG (reference sequence). The V segment lost 0 bases and the J segment 7 bases; nucleotides outside the gene matches: 5. The CDR3 runs to 13 residues. This chain's CDR3 is CAWSVSQGAEQYF. The DNA of the CDR3 is TGTGCCTGGAGTGTTAGCCAGGGGGCTGAGCAGTACTTC. Full variable domain (missing parts from reference TRBV30 and TRBJ2-7): SQTIHQWPATLVQPVGSPLSLECTVEGTSNPNLYWYRQAAGRGLQLLFYSVGIGQISSEVPQNLSASRPQDRQFILSSKKLLLSDSGFYLCAWSVSQGAEQYFGPGTRLTVT.

The chain couples TRBV6-2 or TRBV6-3 to TRBJ2-5; possible D gene TRBD2, 6 bases. The CDR3 spans 15 residues. The germline V gene has CDR1 MNHEY and CDR2 SVGEGT. Trimming removed 8 bases at V and 7 bases at J, with 23 bases between. The CDR3 bases are TGTGCCAGCGGGAGAGGTAGCGGCATTGTTGGGACCCAGTACTTC. Its translation is CASGRGSGIVGTQYF.

V is TRBV5-6 and J is TRBJ2-7; 7 nucleotides align to TRBD2. CDR3 length: 14 residues. The trim removed 4 bases at V and 6 bases at J, leaving 10 bases unmatched. Per germline, CDR1 SGHDT and CDR2 YYEEEE. As DNA, the CDR3 is TGTGCCAGCAGCACCGGGACTATCTCTTCCGAGCAGTACTTC. The encoded protein is CASSTGTISSEQYF.

This clonotype came up many times. This chain joins TRBV4-1 and TRBJ1-2, with D unresolved. Trimming removed 3 bases at V and 6 bases at J, with 11 bases between. CDR3 length: 13 residues. The germline V gene encodes CDR1 MGHRA and CDR2 YSYEKL. The CDR3 DNA follows: TGCGCCAGCAGCCATAACCCGGGCGATGGCTACACCTTC. Its protein is CASSHNPGDGYTF.

The chain couples TRBV7-8 to TRBJ2-7; D uncertain. This CDR3 contains 14 residues. In germline, CDR1 is SGHVS, CDR2 FQNEAQ. The V and J ends lost 3 bases and 5 bases respectively, with 14 bases between them. DNA of the CDR3: TGTGCCAGCAGCTTGGAATCGAGAGTGGACGAGCAGTACTTC. This translates into CASSLESRVDEQYF.

V is TRBV5-1 and J is TRBJ2-5; D is perhaps TRBD2 (6 bases). CDR1 is SGHRS and CDR2 is YFSETQ in the germline V gene. This CDR3 has 16 amino acids. The V end lost 4 bases, the J end lost 1 base, and 17 bases lay between the germline ends. CDR3 in amino acids: CASSTEGGGFQETQYF. CDR3 in DNA: TGCGCCAGCAGCACCGAGGGAGGAGGATTCCAAGAGACCCAGTACTTC.

This sequence joins TRBV24-1 and TRBJ2-7; 7 bases align to TRBD1. J was trimmed by 5 bases and V by 6 bases; bases with no gene match: 9. This CDR3 region has 14 residues. Germline CDR1 reads KGHDR; CDR2 reads SFDVKD. Here the CDR3 reads CATSSGQMNHEQYF. The CDR3 region has the DNA TGTGCCACCAGTTCGGGACAGATGAACCACGAGCAGTACTTC.

Only a few counts were recorded for this clonotype. The chain joins TRBV4-2 to TRBJ2-3; D is undetermined. Trimming stripped 1 base from V and 7 bases from J, with 9 bases between. This CDR3 has 13 residues. Germline CDR1 and CDR2: LGHNA and YNFKEQ. CDR3 nucleotide sequence: TGTGCCAGCAGCCAAGTGGGTCCAAATACGCAGTATTTT. Its translation: CASSQVGPNTQYF.

This clonotype was observed many times. V usage is TRBV10-3 and J usage is TRBJ2-5, with 7 nucleotides matching TRBD1. CDR3 length: 14 amino acids. The V gene end was trimmed by 0 bases and the J gene end by 5 bases; junction bases not matched to a gene: 3. The germline gives CDR1 ENHRY, CDR2 SYGVKD. The CDR3 here is CAISESDRDETQYF. The CDR3 coding sequence is TGTGCCATCAGTGAGTCCGACAGGGATGAGACCCAGTACTTC.

This clonotype appeared a few times. The chain combines TRBV4-1 with TRBJ2-5; possible D gene TRBD1, 5 bases. CDR3 size: 13 residues. V shed 2 bases and J shed 4 bases, with 8 bases lying between them. Germline assignment: CDR1 MGHRA and CDR2 YSYEKL. CDR3 DNA sequence: TGCGCCAGCAGCCAACAGGGTACAGAGACCCAGTACTTC. This sequence encodes CASSQQGTETQYF.

This clonotype was detected many times. The chain joins TRBV6-2 or TRBV6-3 to TRBJ2-1; 7 bases are shared with TRBD1. The junction had 5 bases not matched to a gene; V was cut back by 8 bases and J by 7 bases. This CDR3 region has 12 residues. CDR1 and CDR2 (germline): MNHEY, SVGEGT. CDR3 nucleotide sequence: TGTGCCAGCCGGGACAGCGAAAATGAGCAGTTCTTC. Its translation is CASRDSENEQFF.

This clonotype has ten or more counts. CDR3 sequence reads: CASSSEVGVYNEQFF. CDR3 nucleotides: TGCGCCAGCAGCTCCGAAGTAGGGGTCTACAATGAGCAGTTCTTC. The rearrangement joins TRBV5-1 to TRBJ2-1, with D tentatively TRBD1 (5 bases). The V gene lost 3 bases and the J gene lost 3 bases, with 13 bases spanning the gap. CDR3 size: 15 residues. Germline assignment: CDR1 SGHRS and CDR2 YFSETQ. Full variable domain (outside the CDR3, taken from reference TRBV5-1 and TRBJ2-1): KAGVTQTPRYLIKTRGQQVTLSCSPISGHRSVSWYQQTPGQGLQFLFEYFSETQRNKGNFPGRFSGRQFSNSRSEMNVSTLELGDSALYLCASSSEVGVYNEQFFGPGTRLTVL.

This clonotype was counted only a few times. Its ends do not fully match the called genes, so a read error is possible. The chain combines TRBV7-7 with TRBJ2-2; D is undetermined. This CDR3 spans 13 amino acids. Germline loops: CDR1 SSHAT, CDR2 FNYEAQ (reference sequence). CDR3 amino acids: CASSFLETGELFF. CDR3 bases: TGTGCTAGCAGCTTTTTGGAGACCGGGGAGCTGTTTTTT.

This sequence joins TRBV6-1 and TRBJ2-7; D could derive from TRBD1 or TRBD2 (6 bases each). V gave up 7 bases and J gave up 0 bases, with 13 bases separating them. CDR3 length equals 14 residues. Germline V gene lookup returns CDR1 MNHNS and CDR2 SASEGT. Here the CDR3 DNA reads TGTGCCAGCAACGAAGGGGGGCCCTCCTACGAGCAGTACTTC. It yields the protein CASNEGGPSYEQYF.

This clonotype was counted ten times or more. This chain connects TRBV29-1 to TRBJ2-4, with TRBD1 matching 12 bases. With V trimmed by 6 bases and J by 8 bases, 11 bases remained unmatched. There are 15 residues in the CDR3. Germline CDR1 and CDR2: SQVTM and ANQGSEA. The CDR3 region is CSVAGTGGAGYIQYF. CDR3 bases: TGCAGCGTAGCCGGGACAGGGGGCGCGGGGTACATTCAGTACTTC. The full variable domain, with the rest looked up from reference TRBV29-1 and TRBJ2-4, is SAVISQKPSRDICQRGTSLTIQCQVDSQVTMMFWYRQQPGQSLTLIATANQGSEATYESGFVIDKFPISRPNLTFSTLTVSNMSPEDSSIYLCSVAGTGGAGYIQYFGAGTRLSVL.